Listed below are T cell receptor beta chains from one sample, sequenced in a study of T cells in Graves' hyperthyroidism and ophthalmopathy. From the multiplex PCR reads, TCRdb called clonotypes with MiXCR, one entry per CDR3 protein. The sample shows hundreds of thousands of distinct CDR3 sequences, roughly 14% of them seen only once. The sample consisted of blood. All receptors derive from a woman in her thirties or forties with Graves' ophthalmopathy. The CDR3 runs from the conserved cysteine through the conserved F or W. The order of the fields is CDR3 protein, D gene, V gene. A D gene is named only where the DNA matches it firmly.

CDR3aa: CAWSGSPYEQYF; d_gene: .; v_gene: TRBV30
CDR3aa: CASSLDDFGSGNTIYF; d_gene: .; v_gene: TRBV11-1
CDR3aa: CASSLAVSQGTEAFF; d_gene: .; v_gene: TRBV7-6
CDR3aa: CSAMTGGIYEQYF; d_gene: TRBD1; v_gene: TRBV20-1
CDR3aa: CAWTAGVNNNQPQHF; d_gene: .; v_gene: TRBV30
CDR3aa: CASSFSTGFYEQYF; d_gene: TRBD1; v_gene: TRBV7-2
CDR3aa: CASSDYGTGSYEQYF; d_gene: .; v_gene: TRBV2
CDR3aa: CASSKQGAKNIQYF; d_gene: .; v_gene: TRBV6-1
CDR3aa: CASSPARENQPQHF; d_gene: .; v_gene: TRBV7-2
CDR3aa: CAWSFSGAHGELFF; d_gene: .; v_gene: TRBV30
CDR3aa: CATDYIHQPQHF; d_gene: .; v_gene: TRBV19
CDR3aa: CASGGGRRVSYEQYF; d_gene: TRBD2; v_gene: TRBV6-1
CDR3aa: CASTSFGRGGTEAFF; d_gene: TRBD1; v_gene: TRBV12-3/TRBV12-4
CDR3aa: CASSLGGQRAEEQYF; d_gene: TRBD1; v_gene: TRBV5-1
CDR3aa: CASSWNSGGAETQYF; d_gene: TRBD1; v_gene: TRBV27
CDR3aa: CASSTGGQTQYF; d_gene: TRBD2; v_gene: TRBV28
CDR3aa: CASSLLAARLGTF; d_gene: .; v_gene: TRBV28
CDR3aa: CASSPTGDTGELFF; d_gene: TRBD1; v_gene: TRBV12-3/TRBV12-4
CDR3aa: CASSLTRTSRYEQYF; d_gene: TRBD2; v_gene: TRBV27
CDR3aa: CASSPTTGGQGDAFF; d_gene: TRBD1; v_gene: TRBV27
CDR3aa: CATTSGAGSYEQYF; d_gene: .; v_gene: TRBV28
CDR3aa: CSARSLTGKNTEAFF; d_gene: TRBD1; v_gene: TRBV20-1
CDR3aa: CSAAGTTSYEQYF; d_gene: TRBD2; v_gene: TRBV20-1
CDR3aa: CASSVEQGGWETQYF; d_gene: TRBD1; v_gene: TRBV9
CDR3aa: CASSLTSGRSETQYF; d_gene: TRBD2; v_gene: TRBV11-2
CDR3aa: CASSPVSGETQYF; d_gene: .; v_gene: TRBV7-2
CDR3aa: CSARDLAGGTGEQYF; d_gene: TRBD2; v_gene: TRBV20-1
CDR3aa: CASSLEQGRATF; d_gene: .; v_gene: TRBV5-1
CDR3aa: CASSYNSGTTSNQPQHF; d_gene: .; v_gene: TRBV6-2/TRBV6-3
CDR3aa: CASSSDGQGGETQYF; d_gene: .; v_gene: TRBV5-1
CDR3aa: CASRKTGAQPQHF; d_gene: TRBD1; v_gene: TRBV6-1
CDR3aa: CASSFGAGLFNSPLHF; d_gene: .; v_gene: TRBV12-3/TRBV12-4
CDR3aa: CASSQERGTGFYEQYF; d_gene: TRBD1; v_gene: TRBV4-1
CDR3aa: CASSAGQIFLGQYF; d_gene: TRBD1; v_gene: TRBV9
CDR3aa: CASSSPGAGYTF; d_gene: .; v_gene: TRBV28
CDR3aa: CASRLLTGGRGRTETQYF; d_gene: TRBD1; v_gene: TRBV6-2/TRBV6-3
CDR3aa: CSVESDRAGGYTF; d_gene: TRBD1; v_gene: TRBV29-1
CDR3aa: CASSLTVSEQYF; d_gene: .; v_gene: TRBV28
CDR3aa: CASSLSGGFFEAFF; d_gene: .; v_gene: TRBV27
CDR3aa: CASSIAGPASLNYYEQYF; d_gene: .; v_gene: TRBV19
CDR3aa: CASSRYTGDGETQYF; d_gene: TRBD1; v_gene: TRBV5-5
CDR3aa: CASSSGQGRGAYEQYF; d_gene: TRBD1; v_gene: TRBV11-2
CDR3aa: CSAREDFEPQHF; d_gene: .; v_gene: TRBV20-1
CDR3aa: CASSWGQYTEAFF; d_gene: TRBD1; v_gene: TRBV5-1
CDR3aa: CASRGQSSYNSPLHF; d_gene: TRBD1; v_gene: TRBV11-2
CDR3aa: CASSLGPGTPGAFF; d_gene: .; v_gene: TRBV11-1
CDR3aa: CASSLGQGAFETQYF; d_gene: TRBD1; v_gene: TRBV7-3